One and the same sample provided the 23 T cell receptor beta chains below, sequenced in a study of PD-1 blockade in classical Hodgkin lymphoma. In every patient, relapse followed autologous stem cell transplantation, while exposure to brentuximab vedotin differed. TCRdb's copy holds only in-frame clones and misses some; the assay was immunoSEQ multiplex PCR. Of nearly 55,000 clones listed, over 70% were seen once; the top ten hold 15% to 20%. The specimen was peripheral blood mononuclear cells (PBMCs), collected at baseline. The source is a human donor with classical Hodgkin lymphoma.

This clone occurred a few times. The V and J genes are TRBV4-2 and TRBJ2-7; D perhaps matches TRBD2 (5 bases). V was shortened by 0 bases and J by 2 bases, with 17 bases between the two germline ends. The CDR3 has 17 residues. Germline-derived CDR1 and CDR2 are LGHNA and YNFKEQ. The CDR3, as DNA: TGTGCCAGCAGCCAAGACCCTTTACCAGCGGCCACCTACGAGCAGTACTTC. It yields the protein CASSQDPLPAATYEQYF.

J is TRBJ2-7 and V is TRBV7-3, with a possible D match to TRBD1 (7 bases). The germline V gene encodes CDR1 SGHTA and CDR2 FQGTGA. V lost 5 bases and J lost 7, with 18 bases in between. The CDR3 sequence is 14 residues long. The CDR3 loop reads CASSPTGAGGEQYF. The CDR3, as DNA: TGTGCCAGCAGCCCAACAGGGGCAGGAGGGGAGCAGTACTTC.

This clone was detected only once. This chain links TRBV4-3 with TRBJ2-7, with 7 bases matching TRBD1. The CDR3 has 15 amino acids. The germline gives CDR1 LGHNA, CDR2 YSLEER. V gave up 2 bases and J gave up 3 bases; unmatched junction bases: 7. CDR3 in DNA: TGCGCCAGCAGCCAACGACAGGGCCCTGACTACGAGCAGTACTTC. This encodes CASSQRQGPDYEQYF.

The CDR3 nucleotides are TGTGCCAGTAGTATTAGCGGGATAGACGGTGAGCAGTTCTTC. It yields the protein CASSISGIDGEQFF. The chain couples TRBV19 to TRBJ2-1; TRBD2 aligns across 8 bases. V shed 3 bases, J shed 9 bases, and the junction held 7 bases outside the gene matches. This CDR3 has 14 amino acids. CDR1 is LNHDA and CDR2 is SQIVND in the germline V gene (reference sequence).

V usage is TRBV6-6 and J usage is TRBJ1-4, with unresolved D. This CDR3 has 11 residues. V was shortened by 3 bases and J by 7 bases, with 3 bases between the two germline ends. Germline lookup yields CDR1 MNHNY and CDR2 SVGAGI (reference sequence). DNA for the CDR3: TGTGCCAGCAGTTATCGTGAAAAACTGTTTTTT. Translating gives CASSYREKLFF.

The V call is TRBV25-1, the J call TRBJ1-2; TRBD1 is a possible D gene (6 bases). CDR3 length equals 13 residues. V lost 1 base to trimming and J lost 8 bases, with 11 bases between them. CDR1 and CDR2 from the germline V gene are MGHDK and SYGVNS. The CDR3 loop reads CASSEFPGAGYTF. In DNA form, the CDR3 reads TGTGCCAGCAGTGAATTCCCAGGGGCGGGCTACACCTTC.

V is TRBV5-1 and J is TRBJ1-1; D is unresolved. With 1 base removed from V and 2 bases from J, the gap between germline ends came to 12 bases. The CDR3 consists of 15 residues. The germline V gene encodes CDR1 SGHRS and CDR2 YFSETQ. The DNA for the CDR3 is TGCGCCAGCAGCTTGCAGTCCTTGGGAAACACTGAAGCTTTCTTT. It specifies CASSLQSLGNTEAFF.

This clone was recorded only once. The chain carries TRBV7-9 and TRBJ1-2, with no clear D. CDR3 length equals 12 residues. Germline assignment: CDR1 SEHNR and CDR2 FQNEAQ (reference sequence). The V end was cut by 4 bases, the J end by 3 bases, with 6 bases between. CDR3 protein: CASSSGDYGYTF. CDR3 bases: TGTGCCAGCAGCTCCGGGGACTATGGCTACACCTTC.

This sequence joins TRBV11-3 and TRBJ2-7; tentative D call: TRBD1 (5 bases). Trimming removed 3 bases from V and 0 bases from J, with 12 bases in between. This CDR3 has 15 amino acids. Germline loops: CDR1 SGHNT, CDR2 YENEEA. This CDR3 is CASSFPVGLSYEQYF. CDR3 nucleotide sequence: TGTGCCAGCAGCTTCCCAGTGGGGCTCTCCTACGAGCAGTACTTC.

The V gene is TRBV10-1, the J gene TRBJ2-5; a weak D match, TRBD1 (5 bases). CDR3 size: 14 residues. In germline, CDR1 is WNHNN, CDR2 SYGVQD (reference sequence). Trimming shortened V by 0 bases and J by 5 bases, and 10 bases separated the two germline ends. The CDR3 reads CASSESGLAETQYF. The DNA for the CDR3 is TGCGCCAGCAGTGAGTCGGGGCTCGCGGAGACCCAGTACTTC.

To note about this clone: Other DNA sequences of this sample code for an identical CDR3. The genes are TRBV19 and TRBJ2-2; D possibly corresponds to TRBD1 (5 bases). The CDR3 extends over 14 amino acids. Between the trimmed V and J ends, which lost 7 bases and 2 bases, there was a span of 11 bases. Germline V gene sequence: CDR1 LNHDA, CDR2 SQIVND (reference sequence). The CDR3 DNA reads as TGTGCCAGTACTTCAGGGTTAAACACCGGGGAGCTGTTTTTT. Translating gives CASTSGLNTGELFF. The full variable domain, with the rest looked up from reference TRBV19 and TRBJ2-2, is DGGITQSPKYLFRKEGQNVTLSCEQNLNHDAMYWYRQDPGQGLRLIYYSQIVNDFQKGDIAEGYSVSREKKESFPLTVTSAQKNPTAFYLCASTSGLNTGELFFGEGSRLTVL.

This clone was seen only once. The chain couples TRBV25-1 to TRBJ2-1; 12 nucleotides line up with TRBD2. With 5 bases clipped from V and 9 bases from J, the junction kept 11 bases outside the gene matches. This CDR3 contains 16 residues. CDR1 MGHDK and CDR2 SYGVNS come from the germline V gene. CDR3 DNA: TGTGCCAGCAGTCCCCTAGGACTAGCGGGAATCGCTGAGCAGTTCTTC. Its translation is CASSPLGLAGIAEQFF.

Written as DNA, the CDR3 is TGTGCCAGCTCCCTCGGACAGGGGAGCACTGAAGCTTTCTTT. Protein: CASSLGQGSTEAFF. This chain uses TRBV19 with TRBJ1-1, with 9 bases that match TRBD1. Trimming cost V 9 bases and J 4 bases; bases outside gene matches: 9. CDR3 length: 14 amino acids. Germline-derived CDR1 and CDR2 are LNHDA and SQIVND (reference sequence).

This clone has a handful of counts. The rearrangement uses TRBV19 and TRBJ2-1; TRBD2 aligns across 7 bases. Germline-derived CDR1 and CDR2 are LNHDA and SQIVND (reference sequence). V lost 6 bases, J lost 8 bases, and 10 bases stayed unmatched. This CDR3 contains 14 residues. Here the CDR3 DNA reads TGTGCCAGTAGGGGGGAGGGGACCTCGGATGAGCAGTTCTTC. Encoded protein: CASRGEGTSDEQFF.

A few counts support this clone. The chain recombines TRBV14 with TRBJ1-1, with TRBD1 as a possible D gene (6 bases). The CDR3 is made up of 15 amino acids. The V and J ends lost 1 base and 4 bases respectively, with 13 bases between them. Germline V CDR1 and CDR2: SGHDN, FVKESK. The CDR3 region has the DNA TGTGCCAGCAGCCAAGGGGGGGGCTTGGGCACTGAAGCTTTCTTT. Translation gives CASSQGGGLGTEAFF.

The CDR3 nucleotides are TGTGCCAGCTCAGCAGGGGGCTCCTATGGCTACACCTTC. Its protein product is CASSAGGSYGYTF. The rearrangement uses TRBV18 and TRBJ1-2, with 8 positions matching TRBD1. Unmatched junction bases numbered 3, after V lost 5 bases and J lost 4 bases. The V gene's germline CDR1 is KGHSH and CDR2 LQKENI. The CDR3 contains 13 residues.

The chain uses TRBV11-2 and TRBJ2-7; perhaps TRBD1 as D (6 bases). V lost 5 bases and J 0 bases, leaving 11 bases between the germline ends. This CDR3 region has 14 residues. Germline CDR1 reads SGHAT; CDR2 reads FQNNGV. The CDR3 is CASSVDRTSYEQYV. As DNA, the CDR3 is TGTGCCAGCAGCGTTGACAGGACCTCCTACGAGCAGTACGTC.

This rearrangement joins TRBV7-8 to TRBJ2-7, with a possible D match to TRBD2 (7 bases). Trimming removed 5 bases at V and 0 bases at J, with 17 bases between. CDR3 length: 16 residues. The germline V gene has CDR1 SGHVS and CDR2 FQNEAQ. CDR3 DNA: TGTGCCAGCAGCCGAGACGGGGGCGGGAGCTCCTACGAGCAGTACTTC. It yields the protein CASSRDGGGSSYEQYF.

The V gene is TRBV19, the J gene TRBJ2-1; 11 bases match TRBD2. Germline CDR1 and CDR2: LNHDA and SQIVND (reference sequence). Trimming took 10 bases from V and 9 from J; bases not matched to a gene: 14. CDR3 size: 15 residues. CDR3: CATTTASGRFSEQFF. The CDR3 DNA follows: TGTGCCACTACCACGGCTAGCGGGAGGTTTTCTGAGCAGTTCTTC.

As for this clone: Other DNA sequences within the sample encode an identical CDR3. The J gene is TRBJ1-4, the V gene TRBV19; D gene uncertain. In germline, CDR1 is LNHDA, CDR2 SQIVND (reference sequence). This CDR3 spans 15 amino acids. Trimming cost V 5 bases and J 0 bases, with 10 bases left between them. CDR3 DNA: TGTGCCAGTAGTCGGGGAGCTGCAACTAATGAAAAACTGTTTTTT. Its translation is CASSRGAATNEKLFF.

The chain couples TRBV18 to TRBJ1-2; D gene ambiguous. Germline V gives CDR1 KGHSH, CDR2 LQKENI. The CDR3 consists of 14 residues. V dropped 3 bases and J dropped 3 bases, with 11 bases sitting between them. For the CDR3, the DNA is TGTGCCAGCTCACCGTTACCCGTGGACTATGGCTACACCTTC. The encoded protein is CASSPLPVDYGYTF.

CDR3: CASSLGGNYGYTF. The CDR3 nucleotides read TGTGCCAGCAGTTTGGGGGGGAACTATGGCTACACCTTC. The chain carries TRBV27 and TRBJ1-2, with D perhaps TRBD1 (5 bases). This CDR3 region has 13 residues. CDR1 is MNHEY and CDR2 is SMNVEV in the germline V gene (reference sequence). V lost 3 bases and J 2 bases, leaving 7 bases between the germline ends.

The chain uses TRBV5-1 and TRBJ2-7; 7 nucleotides match TRBD1. Germline CDR1 is SGHRS and CDR2 is YFSETQ. J gave up 1 base and V 0 bases, and 1 base lay outside the gene matches. The length of the CDR3 is 14 residues. CDR3 sequence (DNA): TGCGCCAGCAGCTTGGAACAGGGGTCCTACGAGCAGTACGTC. Amino acid sequence: CASSLEQGSYEQYV.